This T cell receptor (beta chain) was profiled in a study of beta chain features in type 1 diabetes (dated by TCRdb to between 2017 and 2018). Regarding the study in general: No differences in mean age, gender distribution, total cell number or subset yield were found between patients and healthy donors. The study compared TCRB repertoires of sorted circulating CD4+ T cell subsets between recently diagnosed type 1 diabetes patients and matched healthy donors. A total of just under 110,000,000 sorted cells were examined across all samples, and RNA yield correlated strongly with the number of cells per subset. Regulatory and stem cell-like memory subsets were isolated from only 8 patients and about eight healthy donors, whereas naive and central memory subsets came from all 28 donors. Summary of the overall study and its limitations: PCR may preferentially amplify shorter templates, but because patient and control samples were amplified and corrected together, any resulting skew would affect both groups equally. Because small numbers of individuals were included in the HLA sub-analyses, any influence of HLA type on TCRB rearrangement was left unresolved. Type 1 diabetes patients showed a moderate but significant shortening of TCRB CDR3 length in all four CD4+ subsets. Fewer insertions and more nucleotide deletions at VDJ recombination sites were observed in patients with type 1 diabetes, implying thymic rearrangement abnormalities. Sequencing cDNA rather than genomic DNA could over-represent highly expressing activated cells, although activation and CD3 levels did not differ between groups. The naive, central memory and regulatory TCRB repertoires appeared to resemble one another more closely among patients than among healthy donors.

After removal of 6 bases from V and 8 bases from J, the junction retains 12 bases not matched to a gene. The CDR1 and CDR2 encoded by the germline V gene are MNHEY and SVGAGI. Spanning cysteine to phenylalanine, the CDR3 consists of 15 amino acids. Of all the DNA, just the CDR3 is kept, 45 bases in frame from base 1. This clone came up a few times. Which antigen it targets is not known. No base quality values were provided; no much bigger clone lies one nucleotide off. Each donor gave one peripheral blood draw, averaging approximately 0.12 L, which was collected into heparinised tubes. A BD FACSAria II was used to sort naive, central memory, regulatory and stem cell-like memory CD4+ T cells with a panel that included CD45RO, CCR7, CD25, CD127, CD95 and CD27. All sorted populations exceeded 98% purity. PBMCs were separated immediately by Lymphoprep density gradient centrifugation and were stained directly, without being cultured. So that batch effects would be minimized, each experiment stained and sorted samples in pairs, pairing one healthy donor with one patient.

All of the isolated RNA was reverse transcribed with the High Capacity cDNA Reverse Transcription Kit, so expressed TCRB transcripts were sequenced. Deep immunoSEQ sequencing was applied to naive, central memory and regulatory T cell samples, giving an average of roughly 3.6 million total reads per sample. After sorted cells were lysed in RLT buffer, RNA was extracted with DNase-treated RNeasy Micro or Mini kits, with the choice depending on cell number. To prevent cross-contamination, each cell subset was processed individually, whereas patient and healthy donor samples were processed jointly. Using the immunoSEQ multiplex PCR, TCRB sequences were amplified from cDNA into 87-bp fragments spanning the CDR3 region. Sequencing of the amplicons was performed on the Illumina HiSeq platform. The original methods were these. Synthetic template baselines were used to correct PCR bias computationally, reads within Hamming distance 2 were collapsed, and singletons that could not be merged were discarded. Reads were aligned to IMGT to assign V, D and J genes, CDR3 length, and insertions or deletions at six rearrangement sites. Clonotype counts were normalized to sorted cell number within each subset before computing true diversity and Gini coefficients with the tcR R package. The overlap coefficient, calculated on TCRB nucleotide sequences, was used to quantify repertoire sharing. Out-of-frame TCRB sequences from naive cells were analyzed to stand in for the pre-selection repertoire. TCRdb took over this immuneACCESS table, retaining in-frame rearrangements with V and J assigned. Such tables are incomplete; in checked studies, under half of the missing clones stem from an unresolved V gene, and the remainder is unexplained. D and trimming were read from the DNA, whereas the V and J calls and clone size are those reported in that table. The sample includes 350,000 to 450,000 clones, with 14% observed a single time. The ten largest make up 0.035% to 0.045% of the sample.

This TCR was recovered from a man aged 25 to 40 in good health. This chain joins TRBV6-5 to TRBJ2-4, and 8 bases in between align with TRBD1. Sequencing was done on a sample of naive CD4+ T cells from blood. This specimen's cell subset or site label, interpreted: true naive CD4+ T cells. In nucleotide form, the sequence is TGTGCCAGCAGGCGTGCAGGGGGCGGTAAGGACATTCAGTACTTC. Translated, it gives CASRRAGGGKDIQYF.